These 2 T cell receptor beta chains share one sample of origin, sequenced in a study of blood T cell repertoires in COVID-19. Generated by immunoSEQ multiplex PCR, the TCRdb table keeps only in-frame clones and is missing some. The sample comprises around 140,000 clones, approximately 90% of which are singletons, and around 3.2% rests with the top ten. Sample: peripheral blood. The receptors stem from a man between 60 and 70 years old with active or convalescent COVID-19.

V gene TRBV7-9 combines with J gene TRBJ2-3; a weak D match, TRBD1 (5 bases). V lost 5 bases to trimming and J lost 4 bases, with 22 bases between them. Germline V gene lookup returns CDR1 SEHNR and CDR2 FQNEAQ (reference sequence). This CDR3 is 17 amino acids long. The CDR3 coding sequence is TGTGCCAGCAGCCCCCCCTCGGCAGGGTTAGGCGCAGATACGCAGTATTTT. Its protein product is CASSPPSAGLGADTQYF.

V gene TRBV20-1 combines with J gene TRBJ1-1; TRBD1 is a possible D gene (6 bases). This CDR3 comprises 14 residues. Looked up from germline, CDR1 is DFQATT and CDR2 is SNEGSKA (reference sequence). V gave up 3 bases and J gave up 2 bases, with 13 bases separating them. DNA for the CDR3: TGCAGTGCTAGTCCCCTCAGGGGAAACACTGAAGCTTTCTTT. Protein sequence: CSASPLRGNTEAFF.